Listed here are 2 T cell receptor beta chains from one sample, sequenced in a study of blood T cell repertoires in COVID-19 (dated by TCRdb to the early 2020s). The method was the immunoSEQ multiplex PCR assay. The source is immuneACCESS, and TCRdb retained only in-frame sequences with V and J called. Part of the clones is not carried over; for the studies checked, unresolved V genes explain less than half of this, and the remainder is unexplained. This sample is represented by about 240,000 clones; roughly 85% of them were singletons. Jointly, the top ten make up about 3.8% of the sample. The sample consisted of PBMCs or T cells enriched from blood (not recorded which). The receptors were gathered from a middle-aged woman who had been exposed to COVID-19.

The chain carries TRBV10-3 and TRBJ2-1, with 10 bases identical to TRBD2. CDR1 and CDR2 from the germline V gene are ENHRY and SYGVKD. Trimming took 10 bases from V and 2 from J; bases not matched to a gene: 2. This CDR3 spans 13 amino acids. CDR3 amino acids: CATSGGAYNEQFF. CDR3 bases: TGTGCCACAAGCGGGGGGGCCTACAATGAGCAGTTCTTC.

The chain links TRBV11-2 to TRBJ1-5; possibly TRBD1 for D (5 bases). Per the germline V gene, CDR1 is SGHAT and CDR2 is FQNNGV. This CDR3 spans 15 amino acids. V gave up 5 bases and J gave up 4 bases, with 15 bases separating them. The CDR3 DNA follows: TGTGCCAGCAGCATTCAGGGCCGACCTAATCAGCCCCAGCATTTT. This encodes CASSIQGRPNQPQHF.